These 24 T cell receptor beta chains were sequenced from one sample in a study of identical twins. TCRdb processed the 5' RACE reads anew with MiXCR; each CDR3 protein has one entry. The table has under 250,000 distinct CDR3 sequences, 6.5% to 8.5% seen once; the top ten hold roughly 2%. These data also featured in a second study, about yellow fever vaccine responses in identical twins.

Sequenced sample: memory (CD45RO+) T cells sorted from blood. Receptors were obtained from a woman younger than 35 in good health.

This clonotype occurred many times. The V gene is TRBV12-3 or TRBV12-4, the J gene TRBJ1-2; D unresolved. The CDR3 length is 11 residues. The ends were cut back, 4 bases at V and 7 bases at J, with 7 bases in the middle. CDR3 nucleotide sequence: TGTGCCAGCAGTTCTGAGGGTGGCTACACCTTC. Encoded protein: CASSSEGGYTF.

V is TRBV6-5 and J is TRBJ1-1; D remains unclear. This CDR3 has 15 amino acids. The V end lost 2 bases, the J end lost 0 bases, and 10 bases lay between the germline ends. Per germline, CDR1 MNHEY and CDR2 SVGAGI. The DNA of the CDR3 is TGTGCCAGCAGTTACGAACAGAAATTGAACACTGAAGCTTTCTTT. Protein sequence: CASSYEQKLNTEAFF.

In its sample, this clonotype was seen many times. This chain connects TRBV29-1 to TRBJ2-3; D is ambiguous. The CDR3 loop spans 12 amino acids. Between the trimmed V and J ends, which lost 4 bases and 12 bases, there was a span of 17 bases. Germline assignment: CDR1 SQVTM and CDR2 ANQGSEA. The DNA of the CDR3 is TGCAGCGTTGCCCGGTTTGACTCTCTTCAGTATTTT. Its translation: CSVARFDSLQYF.

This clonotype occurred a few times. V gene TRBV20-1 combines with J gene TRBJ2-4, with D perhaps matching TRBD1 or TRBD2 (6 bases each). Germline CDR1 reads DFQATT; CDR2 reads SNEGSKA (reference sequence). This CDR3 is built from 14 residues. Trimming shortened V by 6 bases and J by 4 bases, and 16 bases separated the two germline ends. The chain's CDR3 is CSALPTGAKNIQYF. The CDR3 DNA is TGCAGTGCCCTCCCGACGGGGGCAAAAAACATTCAGTACTTC.

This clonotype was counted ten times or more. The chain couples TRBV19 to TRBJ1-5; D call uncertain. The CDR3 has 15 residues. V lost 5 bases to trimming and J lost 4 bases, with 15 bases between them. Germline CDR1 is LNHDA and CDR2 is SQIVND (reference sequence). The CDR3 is CASSPQDGMNQPQHF. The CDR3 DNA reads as TGTGCCAGTAGTCCCCAGGACGGGATGAATCAGCCCCAGCATTTT.

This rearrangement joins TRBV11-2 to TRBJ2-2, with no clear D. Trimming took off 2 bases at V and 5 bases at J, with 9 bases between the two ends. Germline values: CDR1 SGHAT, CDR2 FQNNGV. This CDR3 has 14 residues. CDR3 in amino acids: CASSLLVATGELFF. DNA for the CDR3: TGTGCCAGCAGCTTATTAGTGGCAACCGGGGAGCTGTTTTTT.

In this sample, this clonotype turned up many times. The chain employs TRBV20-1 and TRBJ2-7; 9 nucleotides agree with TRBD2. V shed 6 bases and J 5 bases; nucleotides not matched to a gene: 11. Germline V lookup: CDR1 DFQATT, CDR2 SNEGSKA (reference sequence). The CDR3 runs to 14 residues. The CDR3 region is CSAVAGGLAHEQYF. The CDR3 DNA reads TGCAGTGCCGTCGCGGGGGGGCTAGCACACGAGCAGTACTTC.

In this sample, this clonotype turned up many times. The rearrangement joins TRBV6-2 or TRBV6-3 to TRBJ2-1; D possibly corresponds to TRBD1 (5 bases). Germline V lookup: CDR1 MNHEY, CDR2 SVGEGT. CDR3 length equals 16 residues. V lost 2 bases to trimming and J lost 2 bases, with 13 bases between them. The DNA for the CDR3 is TGTGCCAGCAGTTACCCAGGGTTCCCCACCTACAATGAGCAGTTCTTC. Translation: CASSYPGFPTYNEQFF.

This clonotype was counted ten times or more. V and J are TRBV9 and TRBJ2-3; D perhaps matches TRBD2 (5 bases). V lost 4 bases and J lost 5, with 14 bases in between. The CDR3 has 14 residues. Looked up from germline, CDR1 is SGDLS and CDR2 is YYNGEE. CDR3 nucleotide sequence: TGTGCCAGCAGCCCCCAAACTGAGGGAGATACGCAGTATTTT. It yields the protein CASSPQTEGDTQYF.

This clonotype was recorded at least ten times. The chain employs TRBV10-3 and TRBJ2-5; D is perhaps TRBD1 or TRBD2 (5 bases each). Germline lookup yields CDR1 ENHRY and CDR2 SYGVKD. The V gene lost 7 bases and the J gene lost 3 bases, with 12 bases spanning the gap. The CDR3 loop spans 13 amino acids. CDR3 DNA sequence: TGTGCCATCACCGCCGGGGCAAAAGAGACCCAGTACTTC. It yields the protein CAITAGAKETQYF.

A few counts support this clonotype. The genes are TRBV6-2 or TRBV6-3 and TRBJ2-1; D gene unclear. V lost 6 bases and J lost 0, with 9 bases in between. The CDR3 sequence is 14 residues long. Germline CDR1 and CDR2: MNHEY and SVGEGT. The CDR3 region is CASRPQSSYNEQFF. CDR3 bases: TGTGCCAGCAGACCACAGAGCTCCTACAATGAGCAGTTCTTC.

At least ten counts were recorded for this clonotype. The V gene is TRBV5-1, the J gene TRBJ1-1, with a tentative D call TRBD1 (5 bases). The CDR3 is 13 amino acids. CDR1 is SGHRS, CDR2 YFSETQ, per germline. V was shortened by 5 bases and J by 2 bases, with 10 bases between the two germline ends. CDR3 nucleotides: TGCGCCAGCAGGCCCAGGGAAAACACTGAAGCTTTCTTT. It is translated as CASRPRENTEAFF. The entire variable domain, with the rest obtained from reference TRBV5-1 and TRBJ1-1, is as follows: KAGVTQTPRYLIKTRGQQVTLSCSPISGHRSVSWYQQTPGQGLQFLFEYFSETQRNKGNFPGRFSGRQFSNSRSEMNVSTLELGDSALYLCASRPRENTEAFFGQGTRLTVV.

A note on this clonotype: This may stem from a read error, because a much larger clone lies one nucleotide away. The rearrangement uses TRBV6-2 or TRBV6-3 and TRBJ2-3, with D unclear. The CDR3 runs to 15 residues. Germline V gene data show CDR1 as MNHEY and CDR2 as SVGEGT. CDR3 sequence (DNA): TGTGCCAGCTCGCTGAAGGTCCTCGCCACAGATACGAAGTATTTT. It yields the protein CASSLKVLATDTKYF.

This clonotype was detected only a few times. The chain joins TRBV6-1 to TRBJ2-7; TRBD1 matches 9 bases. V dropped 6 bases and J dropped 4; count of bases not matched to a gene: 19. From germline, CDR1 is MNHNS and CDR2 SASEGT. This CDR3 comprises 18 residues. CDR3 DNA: TGTGCCAGCAGCCCAAACCACCAAACAGGGGGCGCAGGATACGAGCAGTACTTC. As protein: CASSPNHQTGGAGYEQYF.

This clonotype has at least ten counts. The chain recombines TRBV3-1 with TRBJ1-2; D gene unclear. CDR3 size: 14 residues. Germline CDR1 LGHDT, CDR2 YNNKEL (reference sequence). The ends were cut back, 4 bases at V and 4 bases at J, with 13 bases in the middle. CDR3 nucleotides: TGTGCCAGCAGCCCCCGAGGGATGAGCTATGGCTACACCTTC. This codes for CASSPRGMSYGYTF.

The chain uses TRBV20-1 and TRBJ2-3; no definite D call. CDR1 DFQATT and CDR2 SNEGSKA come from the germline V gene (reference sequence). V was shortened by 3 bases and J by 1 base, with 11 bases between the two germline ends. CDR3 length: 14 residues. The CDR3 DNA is TGCAGTGCTAGCTTCCTGACGCGCACAGATACGCAGTATTTT. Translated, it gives CSASFLTRTDTQYF.

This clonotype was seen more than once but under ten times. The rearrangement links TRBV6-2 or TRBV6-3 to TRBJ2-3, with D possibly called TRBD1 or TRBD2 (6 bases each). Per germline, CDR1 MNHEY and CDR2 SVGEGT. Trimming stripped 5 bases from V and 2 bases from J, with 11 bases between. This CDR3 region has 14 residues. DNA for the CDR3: TGTGCCAGCAGTGCCGGGGGCGACACAGATACGCAGTATTTT. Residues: CASSAGGDTDTQYF.

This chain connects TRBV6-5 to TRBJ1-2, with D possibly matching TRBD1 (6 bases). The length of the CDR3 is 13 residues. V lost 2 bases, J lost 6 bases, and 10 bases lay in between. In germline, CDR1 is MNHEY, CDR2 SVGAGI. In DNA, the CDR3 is TGTGCCAGCAGTTACGGACAGAAGGATGGCTACACCTTC. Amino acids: CASSYGQKDGYTF.

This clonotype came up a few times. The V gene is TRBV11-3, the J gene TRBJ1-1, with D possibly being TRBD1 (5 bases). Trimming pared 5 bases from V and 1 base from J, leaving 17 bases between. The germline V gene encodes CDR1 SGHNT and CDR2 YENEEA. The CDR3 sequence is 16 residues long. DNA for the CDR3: TGTGCCAGCAGCACTACCCCCAGGGCGTCGAACACTGAAGCTTTCTTT. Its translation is CASSTTPRASNTEAFF.

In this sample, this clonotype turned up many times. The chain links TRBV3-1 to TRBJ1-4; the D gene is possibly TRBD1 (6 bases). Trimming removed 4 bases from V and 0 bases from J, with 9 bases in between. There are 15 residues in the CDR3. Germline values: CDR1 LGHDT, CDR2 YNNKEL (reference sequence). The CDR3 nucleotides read TGTGCCAGCAGCCGTCGGACAGCAACTAATGAAAAACTGTTTTTT. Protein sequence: CASSRRTATNEKLFF.

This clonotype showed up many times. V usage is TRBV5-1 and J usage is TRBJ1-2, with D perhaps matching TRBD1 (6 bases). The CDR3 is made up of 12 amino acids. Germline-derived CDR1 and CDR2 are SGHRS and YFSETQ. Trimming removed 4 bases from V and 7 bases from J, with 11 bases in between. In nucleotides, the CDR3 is TGCGCCAGCAGCCAACAGGGTTCTGGCTACACCTTC. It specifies CASSQQGSGYTF. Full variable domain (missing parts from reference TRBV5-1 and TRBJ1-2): KAGVTQTPRYLIKTRGQQVTLSCSPISGHRSVSWYQQTPGQGLQFLFEYFSETQRNKGNFPGRFSGRQFSNSRSEMNVSTLELGDSALYLCASSQQGSGYTFGSGTRLTVV.

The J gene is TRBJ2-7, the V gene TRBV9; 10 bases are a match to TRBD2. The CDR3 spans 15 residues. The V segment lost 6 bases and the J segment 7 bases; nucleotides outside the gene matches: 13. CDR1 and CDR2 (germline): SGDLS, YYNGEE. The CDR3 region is CASTEGVASGSEQYF. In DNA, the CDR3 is TGTGCCAGCACCGAGGGGGTGGCTAGCGGGAGTGAGCAGTACTTC. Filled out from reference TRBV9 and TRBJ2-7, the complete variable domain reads DSGVTQTPKHLITATGQRVTLRCSPRSGDLSVYWYQQSLDQGLQFLIQYYNGEERAKGNILERFSAQQFPDLHSELNLSSLELGDSALYFCASTEGVASGSEQYFGPGTRLTVT.

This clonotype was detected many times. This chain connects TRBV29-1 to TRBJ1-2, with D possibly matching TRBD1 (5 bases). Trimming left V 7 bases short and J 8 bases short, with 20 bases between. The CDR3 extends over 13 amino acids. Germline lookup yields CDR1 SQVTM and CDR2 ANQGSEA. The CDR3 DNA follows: TGCAGCGCTGACCGGGATGGGGCTCTCGGCTACACCTTC. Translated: CSADRDGALGYTF.

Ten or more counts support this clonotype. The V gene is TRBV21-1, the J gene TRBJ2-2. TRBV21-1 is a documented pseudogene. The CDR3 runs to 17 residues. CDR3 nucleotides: TGTGCCAGCAGCAAATCGACTCGCGTTCGGAACACCGGGGAGCTGTTTTTT. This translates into CASSKSTRVRNTGELFF.